Following are 9 T cell receptor beta chains from one sample sequenced in a study of shared clonotypes between healthy human individuals. TCRdb's table, derived via immunoSEQ multiplex PCR, lists solely in-frame clones and lacks some. The repertoire includes about 1 million clones, about 77% of them detected once, and about 1.5% sits in the top ten. Sequenced sample: memory CD4+ T cells sorted from blood. Subset indicated: CD45RA-negative fraction. The source is a man aged 18 to 29 in good health.

The chain joins TRBV20-1 to TRBJ1-1; D ambiguous. Germline CDR1 DFQATT, CDR2 SNEGSKA (reference sequence). The CDR3 is 11 residues long. Trimming cost V 6 bases and J 5 bases, with 10 bases left between them. The CDR3 loop reads CSAPDGTEAFF. CDR3 in DNA: TGCAGTGCCCCGGACGGGACTGAAGCTTTCTTT.

There are a few counts of this clone. This rearrangement joins TRBV4-1 to TRBJ1-2; D is perhaps TRBD1 (5 bases). CDR1 is MGHRA and CDR2 is YSYEKL in the germline V gene. V gave up 0 bases and J gave up 4 bases, with 9 bases separating them. The CDR3 is 14 residues long. CDR3 protein: CASSQELGLYGYTF. The CDR3 region has the DNA TGCGCCAGCAGCCAAGAACTGGGGCTCTATGGCTACACCTTC.

The chain uses TRBV11-2 and TRBJ2-4, with TRBD1 matching 10 bases. The CDR3 is 15 amino acids. Losses at the gene ends were 2 bases for V and 8 bases for J; bases not matched to a gene: 6. In germline, CDR1 is SGHAT, CDR2 FQNNGV. The CDR3, as DNA: TGTGCCAGCAGCTTATCTTCGGGGACAGGGGACATTCAGTACTTC. It yields the protein CASSLSSGTGDIQYF.

This clone was detected only a few times. This chain connects TRBV6-5 to TRBJ1-2, with D hard to call. The CDR3 has 12 residues. Germline CDR1 reads MNHEY; CDR2 reads SVGAGI. Trimming cost V 7 bases and J 8 bases, with 14 bases left between them. CDR3 amino acids: CASKDGPQGYTF. The CDR3 DNA reads as TGTGCCAGCAAGGACGGCCCGCAGGGCTACACCTTC.

The gene calls are TRBV28 and TRBJ2-7, with 11 bases aligning to TRBD2. The CDR3 is 16 amino acids. CDR1 is MDHEN, CDR2 SYDVKM, per germline. The trim removed 4 bases at V and 0 bases at J, leaving 5 bases unmatched. The chain's CDR3 is CASSSSGGIPSYEQYF. DNA for the CDR3: TGTGCCAGCAGTTCTAGCGGGGGGATCCCCTCCTACGAGCAGTACTTC.

The gene calls are TRBV5-1 and TRBJ2-7; tentatively, D is TRBD1 (6 bases). Trimming took off 4 bases at V and 6 bases at J, with 11 bases between the two ends. Looked up from germline, CDR1 is SGHRS and CDR2 is YFSETQ. CDR3 size: 12 residues. The CDR3 bases are TGCGCCAGCAGCGTTCAGGGGATCGAGCAGTACTTC. Translating gives CASSVQGIEQYF.

The sample holds a few counts of this clone. The V and J genes are TRBV2 and TRBJ2-1; D possibly matches TRBD1 or TRBD2 (5 bases each). The ends were cut back, 2 bases at V and 2 bases at J, with 13 bases in the middle. Germline V gene data show CDR1 as SNHLY and CDR2 as FYNNEI. The CDR3 is 16 amino acids. The CDR3, as DNA: TGTGCCAGCAGTGAACGGGGACCACGGACCTACAATGAGCAGTTCTTC. Its protein is CASSERGPRTYNEQFF.

This chain joins TRBV5-3 and TRBJ1-1; 9 nucleotides agree with TRBD1. TRBV5-3 is an ORF for which the function is uncertain. This CDR3 is 16 amino acids long. The junction had 5 bases not matched to a gene; V was cut back by 2 bases and J by 0 bases. The CDR3 spells CARSFRDRVMNTEAFF. The CDR3 DNA sequence: TGTGCCAGAAGCTTCCGGGACAGGGTCATGAACACTGAAGCTTTCTTT.

V is TRBV6-5 and J is TRBJ2-1; the D gene could be TRBD1 or TRBD2 (6 bases each). There are 12 residues in the CDR3. Per the germline V gene, CDR1 is MNHEY and CDR2 is SVGAGI. The V end was cut by 5 bases, the J end by 8 bases, with 10 bases between. The CDR3 sequence is CASSMGGYEQFF. The CDR3, as DNA: TGTGCCAGCAGTATGGGGGGCTATGAGCAGTTCTTC.